This passage covers 25 T cell receptor beta chains from one sample sequenced in a study of cytomegalovirus exposure and HLA in healthy donors. The table came from immunoSEQ multiplex PCR; TCRdb's copy has only in-frame clones and leaves some out. The sample includes approximately 150,000 clones, approximately 89% of them seen just once. The sample taken for sequencing was PBMCs. The receptors come from a man between 18 and 35 years old in good health and CMV-seropositive.

V is TRBV6-6 and J is TRBJ1-5; 7 nucleotides agree with TRBD1. Germline assignment: CDR1 MNHNY and CDR2 SVGAGI (reference sequence). The CDR3 spans 12 residues. Germline trimming cut 6 bases from V and 8 bases from J; bases unmatched to any gene: 4. The CDR3 DNA reads TGTGCCAGCAGAACGGACAGGAAGCCCCAGCATTTT. It codes for CASRTDRKPQHF.

The J gene is TRBJ1-1, the V gene TRBV29-1, with D unresolved. The germline V gene encodes CDR1 SQVTM and CDR2 ANQGSEA. This CDR3 has 11 residues. Between the trimmed V and J ends, which lost 5 bases and 0 bases, there was a span of 4 bases. This CDR3 reads CSVQMNTEAFF. In DNA, the CDR3 is TGCAGCGTTCAAATGAACACTGAAGCTTTCTTT.

This chain links TRBV7-9 with TRBJ2-3, with 9 bases identical to TRBD2. The V gene end was trimmed by 2 bases and the J gene end by 2 bases; junction bases not matched to a gene: 8. The CDR3 sequence is 17 residues long. Germline values: CDR1 SEHNR, CDR2 FQNEAQ (reference sequence). CDR3 amino acids: CASSLILAGVNTDTQYF. The CDR3 DNA sequence: TGTGCCAGCAGCTTAATATTAGCGGGGGTGAACACAGATACGCAGTATTTT.

This clone was found once. The V gene is TRBV4-1, the J gene TRBJ1-6; 10 positions match TRBD1. Germline trimming cut 3 bases from V and 7 bases from J; bases unmatched to any gene: 9. CDR1 is MGHRA and CDR2 is YSYEKL in the germline V gene. The CDR3 is made up of 17 amino acids. The chain's CDR3 is CASSHTGTGVWNSPLHF. The CDR3 DNA sequence: TGCGCCAGCAGCCATACTGGGACAGGGGTTTGGAATTCACCCCTCCACTTT.

The chain joins TRBV7-9 to TRBJ2-3, with 13 bases lining up with TRBD2. This CDR3 is built from 18 residues. CDR1 is SEHNR, CDR2 FQNEAQ, per germline (reference sequence). With 1 base clipped from V and 1 base from J, the junction kept 5 bases outside the gene matches. The CDR3 sequence: CASSLVTSGRAGTDTQYF. CDR3 in DNA: TGTGCCAGCAGCTTAGTCACTAGCGGGAGGGCTGGCACAGATACGCAGTATTTT. The whole variable domain, remainder taken from reference TRBV7-9 and TRBJ2-3, is DTGVSQNPRHKITKRGQNVTFRCDPISEHNRLYWYRQTLGQGPEFLTYFQNEAQLEKSRLLSDRFSAERPKGSFSTLEIQRTEQGDSAMYLCASSLVTSGRAGTDTQYFGPGTRLTVL.

The gene calls are TRBV5-4 and TRBJ2-7, with D uncertain. Germline-derived CDR1 and CDR2 are SGHNT and YYREEE (reference sequence). Trimming removed 4 bases from V and 7 bases from J, with 15 bases in between. The CDR3 is 13 residues long. CDR3 region: CASSPDNEGEQYF. The CDR3 DNA follows: TGTGCCAGCAGCCCTGACAACGAAGGAGAGCAGTACTTC.

This chain uses TRBV6-5 with TRBJ2-3; TRBD2 matches 11 bases. This CDR3 region has 13 residues. Germline CDR1 MNHEY, CDR2 SVGAGI. V lost 7 bases to trimming and J lost 6 bases; unmatched junction nucleotides: 3. CDR3 sequence reads: CASKVAGGDTQYF. CDR3 coding DNA: TGTGCCAGCAAGGTAGCGGGGGGGGATACGCAGTATTTT.

The chain carries TRBV5-1 and TRBJ2-1, with a weak D call TRBD1 (5 bases). V was clipped by 4 bases and J by 7 bases, with 15 bases between them. Germline loops: CDR1 SGHRS, CDR2 YFSETQ. This CDR3 is built from 14 residues. The CDR3 protein is CASSRALSGNEQFF. The CDR3 coding sequence is TGCGCCAGCAGCAGGGCCCTGTCAGGGAATGAGCAGTTCTTC.

This clone was seen only once. The chain links TRBV7-2 to TRBJ1-1; possible D gene TRBD1, 6 bases. Per germline, CDR1 SGHTA and CDR2 FQGNSA. V was pared by 1 base and J by 10 bases, with 16 bases between. The CDR3 has 14 amino acids. The CDR3 protein is CASSLETGTPRAFF. The CDR3 DNA sequence: TGTGCCAGCAGCTTAGAAACAGGGACCCCACGAGCTTTCTTT.

The gene calls are TRBV28 and TRBJ1-2; D is uncertain. Trimming removed 2 bases at V and 8 bases at J, with 12 bases between. The germline V gene has CDR1 MDHEN and CDR2 SYDVKM. There are 13 residues in the CDR3. CDR3 nucleotides: TGTGCCAGCAGTTTAGGGCAGAGTCGGGGCTACACCTTC. This encodes CASSLGQSRGYTF.

The chain is built from TRBV29-1 and TRBJ1-2, with D possibly being TRBD1 (6 bases). The CDR3 extends over 12 amino acids. The V gene lost 5 bases and the J gene lost 2 bases, with 9 bases spanning the gap. The V gene's germline CDR1 is SQVTM and CDR2 ANQGSEA. The CDR3 nucleotides read TGCAGCGTTACCCAGGGGAACTATGGCTACACCTTC. It is translated as CSVTQGNYGYTF.

This sequence joins TRBV5-8 and TRBJ2-1; TRBD1 might be the D (5 bases). This CDR3 contains 16 residues. The germline V and J ends were trimmed by 4 bases and 0 bases, with 14 bases remaining between them. Germline CDR1 is SGHTS and CDR2 is YDEGEE. This CDR3 reads CASSPTDMGSYNEQFF. The CDR3 region has the DNA TGTGCCAGCAGCCCGACGGACATGGGCTCCTACAATGAGCAGTTCTTC.

This sequence joins TRBV9 and TRBJ2-1, with 8 nucleotides matching TRBD1. J gave up 7 bases and V 1 base, and 4 bases lay outside the gene matches. The CDR3 extends over 14 amino acids. Germline V CDR1 and CDR2: SGDLS, YYNGEE. The chain's CDR3 is CASSVQGAVNEQFF. CDR3 DNA sequence: TGTGCCAGCAGCGTACAGGGGGCGGTAAATGAGCAGTTCTTC.

The rearrangement uses TRBV11-2 and TRBJ2-7; 11 bases agree with TRBD2. The germline CDR1 and CDR2 sequences are SGHAT and FQNNGV. J lost 2 bases, V lost 5 bases, and 2 bases had no gene match. The CDR3 has 14 amino acids. CDR3 sequence: CASSISGGAYEQYF. CDR3 coding DNA: TGTGCCAGCAGCATTAGCGGGGGGGCCTACGAGCAGTACTTC.

The chain is built from TRBV10-3 and TRBJ2-5, with D unclear. The CDR3 length is 13 residues. V lost 10 bases and J 1 base, leaving 13 bases between the germline ends. Germline V lookup: CDR1 ENHRY, CDR2 SYGVKD. DNA of the CDR3: TGTGCCACCTTTGTCCCAGGCCAAGAGACCCAGTACTTC. It specifies CATFVPGQETQYF.

The gene calls are TRBV9 and TRBJ2-1; 7 nucleotides line up with TRBD2. Trimming cost V 3 bases and J 0 bases; bases outside gene matches: 9. Germline V CDR1 and CDR2: SGDLS, YYNGEE. The CDR3 runs to 17 residues. The CDR3 region has the DNA TGTGCCAGCAGCGAGGGGCTAGCGGTGAGCTCCTACAATGAGCAGTTCTTC. Amino acids: CASSEGLAVSSYNEQFF.

This clone came up a few times. The gene calls are TRBV11-3 and TRBJ2-5; D perhaps matches TRBD2 (6 bases). Germline V lookup: CDR1 SGHNT, CDR2 YENEEA. CDR3 length: 13 residues. V was clipped by 3 bases and J by 6 bases, with 11 bases between them. The CDR3 sequence: CASSFVGGQTQYF. The CDR3 region has the DNA TGTGCCAGCAGCTTTGTAGGAGGGCAGACCCAGTACTTC.

This sequence joins TRBV28 and TRBJ2-1, with 8 bases that match TRBD2. This CDR3 has 13 amino acids. Germline trimming cut 3 bases from V and 6 bases from J; bases unmatched to any gene: 1. The germline gives CDR1 MDHEN, CDR2 SYDVKM. The CDR3 loop is CASSFLAGNEQFF. The CDR3 nucleotides are TGTGCCAGCAGTTTCCTAGCGGGCAATGAGCAGTTCTTC.

The chain combines TRBV13 with TRBJ2-2, with TRBD2 matching 7 bases. The V and J ends lost 3 bases and 7 bases, in that order; junction bases with no gene match: 5. CDR1 and CDR2 from the germline V gene are PRHDT and FYEKMQ (reference sequence). CDR3 length equals 14 residues. CDR3: CASSLRGFGGELFF. Written as DNA, the CDR3 is TGTGCCAGCAGCTTGCGGGGGTTTGGCGGGGAGCTGTTTTTT.

The chain couples TRBV7-2 to TRBJ2-7; 8 bases line up with TRBD1. Germline-derived CDR1 and CDR2 are SGHTA and FQGNSA. V lost 1 base to trimming and J lost 8 bases; unmatched junction nucleotides: 7. The CDR3 has 14 amino acids. The CDR3: CASSLGQGRGKQYF. The DNA for the CDR3 is TGTGCCAGCAGCTTAGGACAGGGGAGAGGCAAGCAGTACTTC.

This chain connects TRBV15 to TRBJ2-7; D unclear. Germline V lookup: CDR1 LNHNV, CDR2 YYDKDF (reference sequence). The CDR3 sequence is 14 residues long. V was trimmed by 1 base and J by 0 bases, leaving 7 bases between them. The CDR3 loop is CATSRVPGSYEQYF. The CDR3 nucleotides read TGTGCCACCAGCAGAGTTCCGGGCTCCTACGAGCAGTACTTC.

The chain has TRBV5-6 and TRBJ2-1; the D gene is possibly TRBD1 (7 bases). From germline, CDR1 is SGHDT and CDR2 YYEEEE. There are 15 residues in the CDR3. V lost 0 bases, J lost 10 bases, and 17 bases lay in between. The CDR3 region has the DNA TGTGCCAGCAGCTTGGGCGGGACAGTTTTTATGGAGCAGTTCTTC. It yields the protein CASSLGGTVFMEQFF.

A note on this clone: One junction end does not reproduce the germline sequence, and a read error may be involved. J is TRBJ2-7 and V is TRBV6-5; the match to TRBD2 covers 8 bases. The length of the CDR3 is 14 residues. Germline values: CDR1 MNHEY, CDR2 SVGAGI. The CDR3 loop reads CASGYLGGVYEQYF. The CDR3 DNA follows: TGTGCCAGCGGTTACCTCGGGGGGGTCTACGAGCAGTACTTC.

V usage is TRBV5-8 and J usage is TRBJ1-2; 7 bases agree with TRBD1. V dropped 0 bases and J dropped 5; count of bases not matched to a gene: 4. The CDR3 is 14 amino acids. CDR1 and CDR2 from the germline V gene are SGHTS and YDEGEE. The CDR3 spells CASSLEGTEYGYTF. The CDR3 DNA reads as TGTGCCAGCAGCTTGGAGGGGACAGAGTATGGCTACACCTTC.

CDR3 sequence (DNA): TGTGCCAGCAGCGTCTGGAGAGAAGGTGAGCAGTTCTTC. Translated: CASSVWREGEQFF. V is TRBV9 and J is TRBJ2-1, with no clear D. This CDR3 contains 13 residues. Germline V gene sequence: CDR1 SGDLS, CDR2 YYNGEE. V dropped 2 bases and J dropped 9 bases, with 12 bases sitting between them. The complete variable domain, with remaining parts taken from reference TRBV9 and TRBJ2-1, reads DSGVTQTPKHLITATGQRVTLRCSPRSGDLSVYWYQQSLDQGLQFLIQYYNGEERAKGNILERFSAQQFPDLHSELNLSSLELGDSALYFCASSVWREGEQFFGPGTRLTVL.